This T cell receptor (beta chain) was recorded in a study of early T cells in non-severe SARS-CoV-2 infection. The table lists this clonotype with a few counts. Via MiXCR, TCRdb re-called the 5' RACE reads, giving one row per CDR3 protein. The sample holds 75,000 to 80,000 distinct CDR3 sequences; approximately 15% are singletons and the top ten take roughly 2.7%. Between the trimmed V and J ends, which lost 5 bases and 4 bases, there was a span of 14 bases. Germline lookup yields CDR1 SGHVS and CDR2 FNYEAQ. CDR3 length: 14 amino acids. The source is an adult who was a healthcare worker with PCR-confirmed SARS-CoV-2 infection or an uninfected control (not recorded which). Sequencing was done on a sample of whole blood. J is TRBJ1-1 and V is TRBV7-6, with a possible D match to TRBD1 (5 bases). CDR3 loop: CASSPAGRSTEAFF. The CDR3 DNA follows: TGTGCCAGCAGCCCCGCGGGGCGGAGCACTGAAGCTTTCTTT.